Below, 17 T cell receptor beta chains from the same sample are listed, as sequenced in a study of OX40 agonist ivuxolimab in advanced cancers. Profiling relied on immunoSEQ multiplex PCR, and the TCRdb table lists in-frame clones only, not all of them. The sample carries tens of thousands of clones, around 87% recorded once. Sample: CD4+ or CD8+ T cells sorted from blood, taken in a trial of the OX40 agonist ivuxolimab. These receptors came from an adult with an advanced solid tumor such as melanoma, head and neck, liver or kidney cancer.

V and J are TRBV5-8 and TRBJ2-7, with D perhaps TRBD2 (6 bases). This CDR3 spans 13 amino acids. Trimming took off 5 bases at V and 3 bases at J, with 12 bases between the two ends. Germline CDR1 SGHTS, CDR2 YDEGEE. CDR3 protein: CASRGGIGYEQYV. The CDR3 DNA reads as TGTGCCAGCAGGGGGGGAATCGGCTACGAGCAGTACGTC.

The rearrangement uses TRBV2 and TRBJ1-2, with a possible D match to TRBD1 (6 bases). The CDR3 loop spans 14 amino acids. V lost 6 bases to trimming and J lost 5 bases, with 16 bases between them. Germline V gene lookup returns CDR1 SNHLY and CDR2 FYNNEI. CDR3 bases: TGTGCCAGCAGCCCCCGGGGGGACACGTATGGCTACACCTTC. Translated, it gives CASSPRGDTYGYTF.

The chain carries TRBV9 and TRBJ1-2; 11 positions match TRBD1. Germline V gene lookup returns CDR1 SGDLS and CDR2 YYNGEE. This CDR3 is built from 16 residues. The V and J ends lost 3 bases and 7 bases, in that order; junction bases with no gene match: 11. CDR3 DNA: TGTGCCAGCAGCGCCATGGACAGGGGGCCTTCTTTTGGCTACACCTTC. Protein sequence: CASSAMDRGPSFGYTF.

The chain uses TRBV2 and TRBJ2-3; tentatively, D is TRBD2 (5 bases). The V and J ends lost 4 bases and 0 bases respectively, with 8 bases between them. Germline CDR1 is SNHLY and CDR2 is FYNNEI. The CDR3 totals 14 residues. The CDR3 is CASSGGLSTDTQYF. Written as DNA, the CDR3 is TGTGCCAGCAGTGGCGGACTTAGCACAGATACGCAGTATTTT.

The chain is built from TRBV7-3 and TRBJ2-1; TRBD1 is a possible D gene (5 bases). The ends were cut back, 3 bases at V and 4 bases at J, with 7 bases in the middle. Per the germline V gene, CDR1 is SGHTA and CDR2 is FQGTGA. The length of the CDR3 is 13 residues. CDR3 nucleotides: TGTGCCAGCAGCTTGACAGATTACAATGAGCAGTTCTTC. Residues: CASSLTDYNEQFF.

V is TRBV19 and J is TRBJ2-1; D assignment may be TRBD1 or TRBD2 (5 bases each). The germline V and J ends were trimmed by 3 bases and 6 bases, with 9 bases remaining between them. Germline lookup yields CDR1 LNHDA and CDR2 SQIVND (reference sequence). This CDR3 has 13 amino acids. CDR3 sequence reads: CASSIRGSNEQFF. As DNA, the CDR3 is TGTGCCAGTAGTATCCGGGGCTCCAATGAGCAGTTCTTC.

CDR3 amino acids: CASSQGGGGSEAFF. CDR3 sequence (DNA): TGCGCCAGCAGCCAAGGGGGCGGCGGGAGTGAAGCTTTCTTT. The chain joins TRBV4-3 to TRBJ1-1; possible D gene TRBD1, 5 bases. Trimming removed 1 base from V and 7 bases from J, with 13 bases in between. The CDR3 has 14 residues. Germline-derived CDR1 and CDR2 are LGHNA and YSLEER.

The V and J genes are TRBV18 and TRBJ1-4; perhaps TRBD1 as D (5 bases). CDR3 length: 16 amino acids. The V gene's germline CDR1 is KGHSH and CDR2 LQKENI. V gave up 1 base and J gave up 4 bases, with 13 bases separating them. The chain's CDR3 is CASSPRSGTHNEKLFF. The DNA for the CDR3 is TGTGCCAGCTCACCACGTTCCGGGACGCATAATGAAAAACTGTTTTTT.

The chain combines TRBV5-6 with TRBJ1-1; D is unclear. Germline V lookup: CDR1 SGHDT, CDR2 YYEEEE. Trimming took off 0 bases at V and 0 bases at J, with 9 bases between the two ends. CDR3 length: 15 amino acids. The CDR3 nucleotides are TGTGCCAGCAGCTTGGGGGTGATCATGAACACTGAAGCTTTCTTT. Protein product: CASSLGVIMNTEAFF.

The chain employs TRBV6-5 and TRBJ1-2; 8 nucleotides match TRBD1. Germline V gene sequence: CDR1 MNHEY, CDR2 SVGAGI. This CDR3 is built from 14 residues. V shed 4 bases and J 2 bases; nucleotides not matched to a gene: 3. The CDR3 protein is CASSSYRGNYGYTF. The CDR3 DNA is TGTGCCAGCAGTTCATACAGGGGGAACTATGGCTACACCTTC.

V usage is TRBV11-3 and J usage is TRBJ2-1; 10 bases are a match to TRBD2. Trimming at V came to 0 bases and at J to 6 bases, leaving 8 bases not matched to a gene. From germline, CDR1 is SGHNT and CDR2 YENEEA. The CDR3 consists of 17 residues. The CDR3 sequence is CASSLEASGGPLNEQFF. The CDR3 region has the DNA TGTGCCAGCAGCTTAGAGGCTAGCGGGGGACCCCTCAATGAGCAGTTCTTC.

The J gene is TRBJ2-5, the V gene TRBV11-1; the D gene is possibly TRBD2 (6 bases). CDR3 length: 15 residues. CDR1 SGHAT and CDR2 FQDESV come from the germline V gene (reference sequence). The ends were cut back, 5 bases at V and 5 bases at J, with 18 bases in the middle. CDR3 protein: CASSPFRGSGETQYF. The CDR3 DNA reads TGTGCCAGCAGCCCATTCCGGGGGAGCGGGGAGACCCAGTACTTC.

J is TRBJ2-3 and V is TRBV5-6; D possibly corresponds to TRBD1 (6 bases). The CDR3 sequence is 15 residues long. From germline, CDR1 is SGHDT and CDR2 YYEEEE. The V gene lost 4 bases and the J gene lost 1 base, with 13 bases spanning the gap. The CDR3 coding sequence is TGTGCCAGCAGCAAACAGGGTCTGGGCACAGATACGCAGTATTTT. This encodes CASSKQGLGTDTQYF. The variable domain in full, with the rest retrieved from reference TRBV5-6 and TRBJ2-3, is DAGVTQSPTHLIKTRGQQVTLRCSPKSGHDTVSWYQQALGQGPQFIFQYYEEEERQRGNFPDRFSGHQFPNYSSELNVNALLLGDSALYLCASSKQGLGTDTQYFGPGTRLTVL.

This chain joins TRBV7-2 and TRBJ2-1; TRBD2 agrees at 11 bases. The length of the CDR3 is 16 residues. Germline V CDR1 and CDR2: SGHTA, FQGNSA. J gave up 8 bases and V 0 bases, and 6 bases lay outside the gene matches. The CDR3 DNA sequence: TGTGCCAGCAGCTTAGCAGGGACTAGCGGTTTCGATGAGCAGTTCTTC. This sequence encodes CASSLAGTSGFDEQFF.

This chain connects TRBV2 to TRBJ1-1; D remains ambiguous. The V and J ends lost 6 bases and 4 bases respectively, with 12 bases between them. This CDR3 has 13 residues. Germline loops: CDR1 SNHLY, CDR2 FYNNEI. The CDR3 nucleotides are TGTGCCAGCAGGTCGGAAGGAATCACTGAAGCTTTCTTT. Translation: CASRSEGITEAFF. The complete variable domain, with remaining parts taken from reference TRBV2 and TRBJ1-1, reads EPEVTQTPSHQVTQMGQEVILRCVPISNHLYFYWYRQILGQKVEFLVSFYNNEISEKSEIFDDQFSVERPDGSNFTLKIRSTKLEDSAMYFCASRSEGITEAFFGQGTRLTVV.

With regard to this clone: At one end the junction does not follow the germline gene, possibly because of a read error. The chain employs TRBV2 and TRBJ2-3, with 12 nucleotides matching TRBD2. Germline V gene sequence: CDR1 SNHLY, CDR2 FYNNEI. This CDR3 contains 13 residues. CDR3 in amino acids: CASSELASGGACF. CDR3 in DNA: TGTGCCAGCAGTGAACTTGCTAGCGGGGGGGCCTGTTTT.

The chain couples TRBV28 to TRBJ1-1; D unresolved. Between the trimmed V and J ends, which lost 5 bases and 8 bases, there was a span of 9 bases. The CDR3 extends over 11 amino acids. Germline CDR1 MDHEN, CDR2 SYDVKM. In DNA, the CDR3 is TGTGCCAGCAGTCCCCGGGCAGAAGCTTTCTTT. This encodes CASSPRAEAFF. Based on the CDR3 plus reference TRBV28 and TRBJ1-1, the full variable domain is DVKVTQSSRYLVKRTGEKVFLECVQDMDHENMFWYRQDPGLGLRLIYFSYDVKMKEKGDIPEGYSVSREKKERFSLILESASTNQTSMYLCASSPRAEAFFGQGTRLTVV.